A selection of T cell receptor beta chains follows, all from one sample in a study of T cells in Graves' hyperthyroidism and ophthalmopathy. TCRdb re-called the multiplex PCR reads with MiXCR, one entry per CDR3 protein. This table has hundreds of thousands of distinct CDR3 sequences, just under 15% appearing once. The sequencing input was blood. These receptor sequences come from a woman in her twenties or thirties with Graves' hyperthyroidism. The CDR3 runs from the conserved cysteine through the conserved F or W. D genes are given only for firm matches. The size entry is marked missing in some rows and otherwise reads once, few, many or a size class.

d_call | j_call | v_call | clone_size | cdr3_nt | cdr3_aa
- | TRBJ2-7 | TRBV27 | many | TGTGCCAGCAGTTTAAGCAATGTGGGGCAGGGGTACTACGAGCAGTACTTC | CASSLSNVGQGYYEQYF
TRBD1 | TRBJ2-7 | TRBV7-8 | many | TGTGCCAGCAGCTTCCCGGACAGGGGGTGGTACGAGCAGTACTTC | CASSFPDRGWYEQYF
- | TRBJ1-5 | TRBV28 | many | TGTGCCAGCGGTCGACAGACTCTCAATCAGCCCCAGCATTTT | CASGRQTLNQPQHF
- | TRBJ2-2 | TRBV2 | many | TGTGCCAGCAGGGACGACACCGGGGAGCTGTTTTTT | CASRDDTGELFF
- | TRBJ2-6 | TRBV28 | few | TGTGCCAGCAGGAATCCAGGGTCTGGGGCCAACGTCCTGACTTTC | CASRNPGSGANVLTF
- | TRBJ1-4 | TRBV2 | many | TGTGCCAGCAGAATTGTGACAGCTAATGAAAAACTGTTTTTT | CASRIVTANEKLFF
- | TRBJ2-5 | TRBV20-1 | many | TGCAGTGCTTTCAAGGCGGGGTGGGAGACCCAGTACTTC | CSAFKAGWETQYF
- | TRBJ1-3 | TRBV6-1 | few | TGTGCCAGCATTGGTGTGTTACGGGGTTCCTCTGGAAACACCATATATTTT | CASIGVLRGSSGNTIYF
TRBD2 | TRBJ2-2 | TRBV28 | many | TGTGCCAGCAGTTCTCCACTCCAGCGGGGGGACACCGGGGAGCTGTTTTTT | CASSSPLQRGDTGELFF
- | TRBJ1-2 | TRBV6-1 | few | TGTGCCAGCAGGGCGACAGCTAACTATGGCTACACCTTC | CASRATANYGYTF
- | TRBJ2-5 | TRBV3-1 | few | TGTGCCAGCAGCCAAGAGTTCCGAGAGGCCCAGTACTTC | CASSQEFREAQYF
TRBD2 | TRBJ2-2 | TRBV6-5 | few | TGTGCCAGCAGTTCCCTCCATATGACTAGCGGGAGCTTCTGGACCGGGGAGCTGTTTTTT | CASSSLHMTSGSFWTGELFF
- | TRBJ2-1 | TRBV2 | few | TGTGCCAGCACATCCGGGACCGCGGGTCAGTTCTTC | CASTSGTAGQFF
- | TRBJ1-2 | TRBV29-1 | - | TGCAGCGTTGGGGACAAAGCTAACTATGGCTACACCTTC | CSVGDKANYGYTF
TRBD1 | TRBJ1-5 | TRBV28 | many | TGTGCCAGCAGTTTACCGACAGGGGGCACCAATCAGCCCCAGCATTTT | CASSLPTGGTNQPQHF
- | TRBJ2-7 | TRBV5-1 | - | TGCGCCAGCAGCCCGGGCCCCTTGCAGCCGTACGAGCAGTACTTC | CASSPGPLQPYEQYF
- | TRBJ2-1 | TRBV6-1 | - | TGTGCCAGCAGGGGGGGTGGGGCCAACAATGAGCAGTTCTTC | CASRGGGANNEQFF
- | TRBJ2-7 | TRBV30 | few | TGTGCCTGGAGTCTTATGGGGCAGAATTCCTACGAGCAGTACTTC | CAWSLMGQNSYEQYF
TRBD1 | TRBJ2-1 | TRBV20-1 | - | TGCAGTGCTAGAGTTTTGTCAGGGGGAAGGAATGAGCAGTTCTTC | CSARVLSGGRNEQFF
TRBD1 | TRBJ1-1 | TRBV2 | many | TGTGCCAGCAGAGCAGGGGGTGGAGGAACTGAAGCTTTCTTT | CASRAGGGGTEAFF
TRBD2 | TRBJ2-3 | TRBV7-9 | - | TGTGCCAGCAGTTCGCTTACTAGCGGGAGAGGGGATACGCAGTATTTT | CASSSLTSGRGDTQYF
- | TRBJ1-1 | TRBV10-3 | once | TGTGCCATCAAGACAGAAAACACTGAAGCTTTCTTT | CAIKTENTEAFF
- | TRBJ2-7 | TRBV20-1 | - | TGCAGTGCTAAGGGACACACTTACGAGCAGTACTTC | CSAKGHTYEQYF
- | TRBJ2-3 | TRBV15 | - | TGTGCCTCTACTATGTTCTCCACAGATACGCAGTATTTT | CASTMFSTDTQYF
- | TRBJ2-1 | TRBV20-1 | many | TGCAGTGCTAGAGCTCGGGGGGCGGGAGTTTCCTACAATGAGCAGTTCTTC | CSARARGAGVSYNEQFF
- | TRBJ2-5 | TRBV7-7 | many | TGTGCCAGCAGCCCCCTAGGCCCCCAAGAGACCCAGTACTTC | CASSPLGPQETQYF